Below are 27 T cell receptor beta chains sequenced from a single sample in a study of T cells in Graves' hyperthyroidism and ophthalmopathy. Researchers amplified the TCR beta CDR3 regions from RNA transcripts. Researchers ran a first-round RT-PCR on the TCR CDR3 using the HTBI primer set. TCRdb re-called the multiplex PCR reads with MiXCR, one entry per CDR3 protein. The table lists around 35,000 distinct CDR3 sequences, around 50% of them singletons. The sample comprised blood. The receptors originated from a man between 35 and 55 years old with Graves' ophthalmopathy.

This clonotype was seen at least ten times. The J gene is TRBJ1-1, the V gene TRBV3-1; tentative D call: TRBD1 (6 bases). This CDR3 has 14 amino acids. Per the germline V gene, CDR1 is LGHDT and CDR2 is YNNKEL (reference sequence). The V and J ends lost 2 bases and 4 bases respectively, with 11 bases between them. This CDR3 is CASSQNRAGTEAFF. CDR3 bases: TGTGCCAGCAGCCAAAACAGGGCGGGCACTGAAGCTTTCTTT. The complete variable domain, with remaining parts taken from reference TRBV3-1 and TRBJ1-1, reads DTAVSQTPKYLVTQMGNDKSIKCEQNLGHDTMYWYKQDSKKFLKIMFSYNNKELIINETVPNRFSPKSPDKAHLNLHINSLELGDSAVYFCASSQNRAGTEAFFGQGTRLTVV.

This clonotype was seen ten or more times. The chain employs TRBV5-1 and TRBJ1-1, with D possibly matching TRBD1 (5 bases). V was pared by 4 bases and J by 4 bases, with 11 bases between. In germline, CDR1 is SGHRS, CDR2 YFSETQ. This CDR3 contains 13 residues. CDR3 DNA sequence: TGCGCCAGCAGCCGTCTGGGGGTCACTGAAGCTTTCTTT. It codes for CASSRLGVTEAFF.

This clonotype was detected many times. CDR3 in DNA: TGTGCCAGCACTCCCCAGTGGGGTCGGGAACTGTTTTTT. Translating gives CASTPQWGRELFF. This chain joins TRBV6-5 and TRBJ1-4; no clear D gene. Trimming removed 7 bases from V and 12 bases from J, with 18 bases in between. This CDR3 spans 13 amino acids. The V gene's germline CDR1 is MNHEY and CDR2 SVGAGI.

The table lists this clonotype with many counts. This chain uses TRBV20-1 with TRBJ1-5, with D maybe TRBD1 (5 bases). With 2 bases removed from V and 4 bases from J, the gap between germline ends came to 21 bases. Looked up from germline, CDR1 is DFQATT and CDR2 is SNEGSKA (reference sequence). This CDR3 comprises 17 residues. The CDR3 nucleotides are TGCAGTGCTAGATGGGGATTTAGGCAGGGCGAAAATCAGCCCCAGCATTTT. This translates into CSARWGFRQGENQPQHF.

To note about this clonotype: This is likely a read error, given that the CDR3 carries no conserved phenylalanine or tryptophan at its end. The limits of the CDR3 on the DNA are not certain, so only TCRdb's listed CDR3 is given. The J gene is TRBJ1-1, the V gene TRBV27; the listed D gene, TRBD1, was not tested against the DNA. Looked up from germline, CDR1 is MNHEY and CDR2 is SMNVEV (reference sequence). The CDR3 contains 12 residues when both ends are counted. CDR3 in amino acids: CATRTGLTEAFL.

With regard to this clonotype: Since no conserved phenylalanine or tryptophan closes the CDR3, a read error is the likely cause. It is unclear where the CDR3 begins or ends on the DNA, so no DNA is shown, and the CDR3 is as TCRdb lists it. J is TRBJ2-6 and V is TRBV24-1; whether TRBD2, the table's D call, matches the DNA was not checked. The CDR3 has 9 amino acids, counting both end residues. Per germline, CDR1 KGHDR and CDR2 SFDVKD. The CDR3 sequence: CATSRGGLG.

The chain carries TRBV20-1 and TRBJ2-7, with a possible D match to TRBD2 (6 bases). V dropped 0 bases and J dropped 5 bases, with 17 bases sitting between them. This CDR3 region has 15 residues. Germline V lookup: CDR1 DFQATT, CDR2 SNEGSKA (reference sequence). The DNA for the CDR3 is TGCAGTGCTAGAGATCACGATAGCGGCAGGAACGAGCAGTACTTC. Translating gives CSARDHDSGRNEQYF.

The chain recombines TRBV10-1 with TRBJ2-7, with 8 bases that match TRBD1. V was clipped by 2 bases and J by 6 bases; unmatched bases: 12. Looked up from germline, CDR1 is WNHNN and CDR2 is SYGVQD (reference sequence). This CDR3 is built from 16 residues. This CDR3 reads CASSERPRTGPSEQYF. The CDR3 DNA follows: TGCGCCAGCAGTGAGCGTCCTCGGACAGGGCCCTCCGAGCAGTACTTC.

This clonotype was detected once. The J gene is TRBJ2-5, the V gene TRBV7-8; D is unclear. CDR1 and CDR2 from the germline V gene are SGHVS and FQNEAQ. This CDR3 is built from 15 residues. V shed 3 bases and J shed 9 bases, with 20 bases lying between them. The CDR3 spells CASSLRTLARQPQYF. Written as DNA, the CDR3 is TGTGCCAGCAGCTTGCGGACCCTCGCACGTCAGCCCCAGTACTTC. Using reference TRBV7-8 and TRBJ2-5 for the parts outside the CDR3, the full variable domain is GAGVSQSPRYKVAKRGQDVALRCDPISGHVSLFWYQQALGQGPEFLTYFQNEAQLDKSGLPSDRFFAERPEGSVSTLKIQRTQQEDSAVYLCASSLRTLARQPQYFGPGTRLLVL.

At least ten counts were recorded for this clonotype. The chain has TRBV9 and TRBJ2-2; D remains unclear. The CDR3 consists of 12 residues. Germline CDR1 and CDR2: SGDLS and YYNGEE. Trimming stripped 1 base from V and 6 bases from J, with 4 bases between. The CDR3 spells CASSVYAGELFF. CDR3 in DNA: TGTGCCAGCAGCGTATATGCCGGGGAGCTGTTTTTT.

The chain combines TRBV13 with TRBJ1-2, with D possibly matching TRBD1 (6 bases). With 4 bases removed from V and 4 bases from J, the gap between germline ends came to 16 bases. Germline CDR1 and CDR2: PRHDT and FYEKMQ (reference sequence). The CDR3 extends over 15 amino acids. The DNA of the CDR3 is TGTGCCAGCAGCTCGACCACGGGGGCCTTCTATGGCTACACCTTC. Amino acid sequence: CASSSTTGAFYGYTF.

V gene TRBV20-1 combines with J gene TRBJ2-7; TRBD2 matches 7 bases. With 6 bases clipped from V and 2 bases from J, the junction kept 16 bases outside the gene matches. The germline CDR1 and CDR2 sequences are DFQATT and SNEGSKA (reference sequence). The CDR3 contains 16 residues. The CDR3 DNA is TGCAGTGCAGGGGAGGGGCCGGGAAGGGGCCCCTACGAGCAGTACTTC. Protein: CSAGEGPGRGPYEQYF.

The CDR3 coding sequence is TGTGCCAGCATGCGGGGGACCTACGAGCAGTACTTC. It is translated as CASMRGTYEQYF. The chain carries TRBV12-3 or TRBV12-4 and TRBJ2-7; TRBD2 matches 7 bases. This CDR3 spans 12 amino acids. With 7 bases clipped from V and 2 bases from J, the junction kept 2 bases outside the gene matches.

The rearrangement uses TRBV28 and TRBJ1-5, with D possibly being TRBD1 (6 bases). This CDR3 is 16 amino acids long. Germline values: CDR1 MDHEN, CDR2 SYDVKM. V lost 2 bases to trimming and J lost 0 bases, with 11 bases between them. DNA for the CDR3: TGTGCCAGCAGTTTAGAAACAGGGAATAGCAATCAGCCCCAGCATTTT. This sequence encodes CASSLETGNSNQPQHF.

The CDR3, as DNA: TGCGCCAGCAGCGAAAACGTGGGGGAGCTGTTTTTT. Translation: CASSENVGELFF. This chain uses TRBV5-1 with TRBJ2-2; D uncertain. This CDR3 spans 12 amino acids. Looked up from germline, CDR1 is SGHRS and CDR2 is YFSETQ. V lost 4 bases and J 8 bases, leaving 9 bases between the germline ends.

This chain links TRBV20-1 with TRBJ2-1; 7 nucleotides agree with TRBD1. With V trimmed by 4 bases and J by 7 bases, 16 bases remained unmatched. Germline lookup yields CDR1 DFQATT and CDR2 SNEGSKA (reference sequence). CDR3 length equals 16 residues. This chain's CDR3 is CSAKRTGTRSGNEQFF. CDR3 coding DNA: TGCAGTGCTAAAAGGACAGGAACCCGAAGTGGTAATGAGCAGTTCTTC.

V gene TRBV20-1 combines with J gene TRBJ2-3, with 10 bases identical to TRBD1. The ends lost 0 bases at V and 1 base at J; junction bases unmatched: 4. The CDR3 consists of 16 residues. CDR1 is DFQATT and CDR2 is SNEGSKA in the germline V gene (reference sequence). In DNA, the CDR3 is TGCAGTGCTAGAGAAACCGGGACAGGGGGCACAGATACGCAGTATTTT. Protein sequence: CSARETGTGGTDTQYF.

The sample holds many counts of this clonotype. The rearrangement uses TRBV5-1 and TRBJ1-4; possible D gene TRBD1, 6 bases. Germline V CDR1 and CDR2: SGHRS, YFSETQ. V lost 7 bases and J 4 bases, leaving 11 bases between the germline ends. This CDR3 comprises 13 residues. The CDR3 region is CASGRDNNEKLFF. CDR3 DNA sequence: TGCGCCAGCGGCCGGGACAATAATGAAAAACTGTTTTTT. Full variable domain (remainder filled in from reference TRBV5-1 and TRBJ1-4): KAGVTQTPRYLIKTRGQQVTLSCSPISGHRSVSWYQQTPGQGLQFLFEYFSETQRNKGNFPGRFSGRQFSNSRSEMNVSTLELGDSALYLCASGRDNNEKLFFGSGTQLSVL.

This clonotype has at least ten counts. V usage is TRBV20-1 and J usage is TRBJ2-3, with 8 bases fitting TRBD1. After removal of 4 bases from V and 1 base from J, the junction contained 7 bases not matched to a gene. CDR1 is DFQATT and CDR2 is SNEGSKA in the germline V gene (reference sequence). This CDR3 is built from 15 residues. The CDR3 protein is CSAIGQGRGTDTQYF. CDR3 sequence (DNA): TGCAGTGCTATTGGACAGGGAAGGGGCACAGATACGCAGTATTTT.

This clonotype came up many times. The chain couples TRBV14 to TRBJ2-2; D gene ambiguous. Germline values: CDR1 SGHDN, CDR2 FVKESK. The V end lost 0 bases, the J end lost 7 bases, and 12 bases lay between the germline ends. The CDR3 is made up of 15 amino acids. CDR3 protein: CASSQDFGRIGELFF. Written as DNA, the CDR3 is TGTGCCAGCAGCCAAGATTTCGGAAGAATCGGGGAGCTGTTTTTT.

The table lists this clonotype with many counts. The V gene is TRBV2, the J gene TRBJ2-3; 13 bases map to TRBD2. The CDR3 is made up of 15 amino acids. From germline, CDR1 is SNHLY and CDR2 FYNNEI. J lost 6 bases, V lost 7 bases, and 7 bases had no gene match. Here the CDR3 DNA reads TGTGCCAGCACTGGGGGACTAGCGGGATTTGATACGCAGTATTTT. This encodes CASTGGLAGFDTQYF.

CDR3 in amino acids: CASSSGASGKQYF. The CDR3 DNA sequence: TGTGCCAGCAGCTCGGGGGCTAGCGGGAAGCAGTATTTT. This chain links TRBV7-2 with TRBJ2-3; 9 bases map to TRBD2. Germline CDR1 and CDR2: SGHTA and FQGNSA. With 4 bases clipped from V and 11 bases from J, the junction kept 7 bases outside the gene matches. The CDR3 totals 13 residues.

The rearrangement links TRBV19 to TRBJ2-2, with D perhaps TRBD2 (6 bases). With 7 bases removed from V and 6 bases from J, the gap between germline ends came to 18 bases. Per germline, CDR1 LNHDA and CDR2 SQIVND (reference sequence). The CDR3 consists of 15 residues. The CDR3 region is CASTLPGRVAGELFF. The CDR3 DNA reads TGTGCCAGTACCCTTCCCGGGAGAGTCGCCGGGGAGCTGTTTTTT.

This clonotype was seen repeatedly, ten times or more. The rearrangement joins TRBV28 to TRBJ1-2, with 7 bases aligning to TRBD1. The CDR3 has 13 amino acids. The V gene's germline CDR1 is MDHEN and CDR2 SYDVKM. V gave up 8 bases and J gave up 6 bases; unmatched junction bases: 9. CDR3 DNA sequence: TGTGCCAGCGGACCAGACAGGGACGATGGCTACACCTTC. It yields the protein CASGPDRDDGYTF.

There are many counts of this clonotype. In DNA, the CDR3 is TGTGCCAGCAGCGAAGGACAGGGGCAAGAGACCCAGTACTTC. It codes for CASSEGQGQETQYF. V gene TRBV5-6 combines with J gene TRBJ2-5; TRBD1 matches 9 bases. Unmatched junction bases numbered 3, after V lost 4 bases and J lost 2 bases. CDR3 length equals 14 residues. Germline loops: CDR1 SGHDT, CDR2 YYEEEE.

With regard to this clonotype: Sequence at one end of the junction differs from germline and may be a read error. V is TRBV11-3 and J is TRBJ2-1; 8 bases align to TRBD2. Germline V gene sequence: CDR1 SGHNT, CDR2 YENEEA. The CDR3 contains 17 residues. CDR3 amino acids: CASSLEGAGGSYNERFF. The DNA for the CDR3 is TGTGCCAGCAGCTTAGAGGGCGCGGGAGGCTCCTACAATGAGCGGTTCTTC.

The J gene is TRBJ1-1, the V gene TRBV12-3 or TRBV12-4, with D perhaps TRBD1 (5 bases). This CDR3 comprises 14 residues. V dropped 1 base and J dropped 1 base, with 7 bases sitting between them. The DNA for the CDR3 is TGTGCCAGCAGTTTAGGGGGCAGGAACACTGAAGCTTTCTTT. Protein sequence: CASSLGGRNTEAFF.